This T cell receptor (beta chain) was recorded in a study of cytomegalovirus exposure and HLA in healthy donors. Background on the study: In a later analysis, the roughly 120 validation repertoires were reported to have used the same platform as the roughly 730 first-cohort repertoires. General study points: Among TCR sequences, most were rare, though some public TCRs appeared in many donors.

The assay was immunoSEQ multiplex PCR, and TCRdb's table has in-frame clones only and misses some. The data contain some 340,000 clones, approximately 90% of them singletons. Details on this clone: No antigen is known for it.

It was the roughly 110-subject validation cohort, separate from the approximately 700-subject first cohort, to which the donors belonged. Germline-derived CDR1 and CDR2 are SGDLS and YYNGEE. The CDR3 runs to 15 residues. The ends were cut back, 0 bases at V and 7 bases at J, with 17 bases in the middle. The sample was PBMCs. The TCR was taken from a woman aged 25 to 39 in good health and CMV-seropositive. The V call is TRBV9, the J call TRBJ2-7, with D tentatively TRBD1 or TRBD2 (5 bases each). The CDR3 loop reads CASSVVASPPGEQYF. CDR3 DNA: TGTGCCAGCAGCGTAGTGGCTAGCCCGCCAGGGGAGCAGTACTTC.